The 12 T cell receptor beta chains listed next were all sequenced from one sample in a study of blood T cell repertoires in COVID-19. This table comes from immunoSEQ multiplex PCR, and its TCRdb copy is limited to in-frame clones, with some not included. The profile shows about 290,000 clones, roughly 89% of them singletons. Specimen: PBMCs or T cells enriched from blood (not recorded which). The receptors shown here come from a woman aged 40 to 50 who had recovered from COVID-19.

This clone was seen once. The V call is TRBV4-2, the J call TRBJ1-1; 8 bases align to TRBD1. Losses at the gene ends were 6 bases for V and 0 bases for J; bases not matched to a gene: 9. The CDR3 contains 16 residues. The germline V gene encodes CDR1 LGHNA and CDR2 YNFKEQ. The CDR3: CASRGGRTGLNTEAFF. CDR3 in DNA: TGTGCCAGCAGGGGGGGGAGGACAGGGCTGAACACTGAAGCTTTCTTT.

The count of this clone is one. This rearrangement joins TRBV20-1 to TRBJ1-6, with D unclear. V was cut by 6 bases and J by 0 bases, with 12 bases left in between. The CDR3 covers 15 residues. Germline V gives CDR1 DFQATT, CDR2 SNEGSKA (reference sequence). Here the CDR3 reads CSASRESSYNSPLHF. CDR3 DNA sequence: TGCAGTGCCAGTAGAGAGAGCTCCTATAATTCACCCCTCCACTTT.

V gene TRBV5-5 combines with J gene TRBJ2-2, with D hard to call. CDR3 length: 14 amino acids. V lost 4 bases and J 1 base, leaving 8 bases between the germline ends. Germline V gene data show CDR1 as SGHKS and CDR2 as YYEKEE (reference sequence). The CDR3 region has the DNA TGTGCCAGCAGCCCCTTGAGGAACACCGGGGAGCTGTTTTTT. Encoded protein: CASSPLRNTGELFF.

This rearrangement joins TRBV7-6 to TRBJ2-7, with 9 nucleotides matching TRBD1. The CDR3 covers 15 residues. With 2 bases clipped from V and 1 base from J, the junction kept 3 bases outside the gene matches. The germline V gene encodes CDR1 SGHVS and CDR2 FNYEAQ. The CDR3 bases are TGTGCCAGCAGCTTATCCGGGACAGGGTCCTACGAGCAGTACTTC. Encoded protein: CASSLSGTGSYEQYF.

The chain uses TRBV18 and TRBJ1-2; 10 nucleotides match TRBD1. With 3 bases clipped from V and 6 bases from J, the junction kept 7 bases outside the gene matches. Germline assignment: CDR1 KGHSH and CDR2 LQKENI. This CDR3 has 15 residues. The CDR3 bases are TGTGCCAGCTCACCCCCGGGACAGGGGTATAATGGCTACACCTTC. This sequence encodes CASSPPGQGYNGYTF.

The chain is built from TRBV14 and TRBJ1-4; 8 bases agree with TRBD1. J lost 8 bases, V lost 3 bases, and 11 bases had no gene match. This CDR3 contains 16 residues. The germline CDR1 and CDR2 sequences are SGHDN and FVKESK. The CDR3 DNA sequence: TGTGCCAGCAGCCACCTTGGTGGAACAGGGGGGGAAAAACTGTTTTTT. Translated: CASSHLGGTGGEKLFF. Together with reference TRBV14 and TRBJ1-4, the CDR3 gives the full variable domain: EAGVTQFPSHSVIEKGQTVTLRCDPISGHDNLYWYRRVMGKEIKFLLHFVKESKQDESGMPNNRFLAERTGGTYSTLKVQPAELEDSGVYFCASSHLGGTGGEKLFFGSGTQLSVL.

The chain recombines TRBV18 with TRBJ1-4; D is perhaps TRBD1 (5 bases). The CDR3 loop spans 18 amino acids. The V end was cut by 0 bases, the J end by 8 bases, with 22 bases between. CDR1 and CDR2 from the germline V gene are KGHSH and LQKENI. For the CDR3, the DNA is TGTGCCAGCTCACCACCGGAGACCAGCGGGGGTTCATGGGAAAAACTGTTTTTT. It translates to CASSPPETSGGSWEKLFF.

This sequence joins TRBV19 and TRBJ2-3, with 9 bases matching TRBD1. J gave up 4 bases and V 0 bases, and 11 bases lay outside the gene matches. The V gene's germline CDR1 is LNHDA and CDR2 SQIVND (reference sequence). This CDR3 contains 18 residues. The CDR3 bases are TGTGCCAGTAGTATAGACCCCCACAAAACAGGGGGCGCAGATACGCAGTATTTT. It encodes CASSIDPHKTGGADTQYF.

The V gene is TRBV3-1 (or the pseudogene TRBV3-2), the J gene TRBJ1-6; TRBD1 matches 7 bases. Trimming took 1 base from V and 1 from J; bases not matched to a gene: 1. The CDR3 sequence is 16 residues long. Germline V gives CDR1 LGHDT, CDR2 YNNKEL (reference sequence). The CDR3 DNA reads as TGTGCCAGCAGCCAAGTACAGGGGTCCTATAATTCACCCCTCCACTTT. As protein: CASSQVQGSYNSPLHF.

Here the CDR3 DNA reads TGTGCCAGCAGAGATCAGCCTAGTGGCTACACCTTC. Residues: CASRDQPSGYTF. J is TRBJ1-2 and V is TRBV28; D is undetermined. The ends were cut back, 6 bases at V and 7 bases at J, with 12 bases in the middle. CDR1 and CDR2 from the germline V gene are MDHEN and SYDVKM. The CDR3 length is 12 residues.

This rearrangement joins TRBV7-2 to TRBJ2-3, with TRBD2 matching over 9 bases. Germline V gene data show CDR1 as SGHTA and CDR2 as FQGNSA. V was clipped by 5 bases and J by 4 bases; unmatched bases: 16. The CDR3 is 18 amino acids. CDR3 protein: CASSQTSGASPIADTQYF. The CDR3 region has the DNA TGTGCCAGCAGCCAGACTAGCGGCGCAAGCCCCATTGCAGATACGCAGTATTTT.

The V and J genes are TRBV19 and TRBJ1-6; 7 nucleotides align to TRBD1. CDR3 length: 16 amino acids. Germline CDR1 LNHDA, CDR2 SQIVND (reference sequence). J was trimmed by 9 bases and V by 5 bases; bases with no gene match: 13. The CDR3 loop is CASSENRDSMPSPLHF. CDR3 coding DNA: TGTGCCAGTAGTGAAAACCGGGACAGCATGCCTTCACCCCTCCACTTT.